The 5 T cell receptor beta chains presented below share a single source sample, sequenced in a study of cytomegalovirus exposure and HLA in healthy donors. The PCR contained 60 Vbeta and 13 Jbeta primers. The table came from immunoSEQ multiplex PCR; TCRdb's copy has only in-frame clones and leaves some out. The sample holds around 150,000 clones; approximately 71% are singletons and the top ten take roughly 1.5%. The specimen was PBMCs. Source of these receptors: a man over 45 in good health and CMV-seronegative.

V usage is TRBV27 and J usage is TRBJ2-4, with D tentatively TRBD1 (5 bases). The CDR3 totals 13 residues. Germline assignment: CDR1 MNHEY and CDR2 SMNVEV (reference sequence). V gave up 3 bases and J gave up 6 bases, with 9 bases separating them. CDR3 nucleotide sequence: TGTGCCAGCAGTTTCAGGGTAGGAAACATTCAGTACTTC. Translation: CASSFRVGNIQYF.

CDR3 residues: CSVTVAGTTSYEQYF. In DNA, the CDR3 is TGCAGCGTTACCGTAGCGGGGACCACTTCCTACGAGCAGTACTTC. The J gene is TRBJ2-5, the V gene TRBV29-1; 8 bases align to TRBD2. The J call may be mistaken, given a closer DNA end match to TRBJ2-7. This CDR3 comprises 15 residues. Germline V gene data show CDR1 as SQVTM and CDR2 as ANQGSEA.

This clone was seen more than once but under ten times. The V gene is TRBV5-1, the J gene TRBJ1-6, with D maybe TRBD1 (6 bases). Germline values: CDR1 SGHRS, CDR2 YFSETQ. Trimming shortened V by 1 base and J by 5 bases, and 22 bases separated the two germline ends. The CDR3 has 19 residues. The CDR3 DNA reads as TGCGCCAGCAGCTTGAGTATGCGTGGGGGGGCGCGGAATAATTCACCCCTCCACTTT. It is translated as CASSLSMRGGARNNSPLHF.

This clone was counted between two and nine times. The J gene is TRBJ1-1, the V gene TRBV5-1; TRBD1 is a possible D gene (6 bases). The V gene lost 4 bases and the J gene lost 3 bases, with 10 bases spanning the gap. The CDR3 contains 13 residues. The V gene's germline CDR1 is SGHRS and CDR2 YFSETQ. CDR3 DNA: TGCGCCAGCAGCCCAGGGGATTACACTGAAGCTTTCTTT. Translated: CASSPGDYTEAFF.

The chain uses TRBV4-2 and TRBJ2-2, with 12 positions matching TRBD2. The CDR3 runs to 18 residues. The V gene's germline CDR1 is LGHNA and CDR2 YNFKEQ. The J segment lost 7 bases and the V segment lost 3 bases, leaving 12 bases of the junction unmatched. CDR3 protein: CASSHARLAGAGGGELFF. DNA of the CDR3: TGTGCCAGCAGCCACGCCAGACTAGCGGGGGCCGGGGGCGGGGAGCTGTTTTTT.